This section outlines one TCR beta chain sequence together with its context. Antigen specificity is unknown. TCRdb itself ran the 5' RACE reads through MiXCR, one entry per CDR3 protein. The sample yields a few hundred thousand distinct CDR3 sequences, about a fifth seen once. The CDR3 sequence is 18 residues long. V dropped 2 bases and J dropped 0 bases, with 20 bases sitting between them. Germline V gene data show CDR1 as DFQATT and CDR2 as SNEGSKA (reference sequence). This record comes from a study of CD8 T cells in ankylosing spondylitis. Findings and limits, study-wide: Among TCR beta sequences, a motif of roughly 8 highly homologous variants appeared characteristic of ankylosing spondylitis blood. Before this, some motif variants had been reported in reactive arthritis synovial fluid and blood. Disease-linked clones reportedly concentrated significantly in matched ankylosing spondylitis synovial fluid.

The chain couples TRBV20-1 to TRBJ1-5; D call uncertain. The TCR comes from a male donor with ankylosing spondylitis. The sequenced material came from blood, either unsorted or a sorted T cell fraction (not recorded which). DNA for the CDR3: TGCAGTGCTAGACAAGGGCAGGAGGGCCATTATAGCAATCAGCCCCAGCATTTT. It yields the protein CSARQGQEGHYSNQPQHF.